Given below is one T cell receptor beta chain in context. Libraries were prepared by immunoSEQ multiplex PCR; TCRdb keeps only in-frame clonotypes and omits some of them. This repertoire shows 30,000 to 40,000 clones, 85% found once; its top ten account for 14%. The data stem from a study of blood T cell repertoires in COVID-19. Study background: COVID-19 samples, acute and convalescent, were from the United States, Italy and Spain.

Germline V gives CDR1 LGHNA, CDR2 YSLEER. Trimming pared 0 bases from V and 3 bases from J, leaving 15 bases between. This CDR3 is 16 amino acids long. The source is a human donor with acute or convalescent COVID-19. The donor label of this sample is uncertain. V is TRBV4-3 and J is TRBJ2-7; TRBD2 might be the D (6 bases). The sample taken for sequencing was peripheral blood. The CDR3 sequence is CASSQEGNSGVYEQYF. The CDR3 DNA reads TGCGCCAGCAGCCAAGAAGGGAATAGCGGAGTCTACGAGCAGTACTTC.